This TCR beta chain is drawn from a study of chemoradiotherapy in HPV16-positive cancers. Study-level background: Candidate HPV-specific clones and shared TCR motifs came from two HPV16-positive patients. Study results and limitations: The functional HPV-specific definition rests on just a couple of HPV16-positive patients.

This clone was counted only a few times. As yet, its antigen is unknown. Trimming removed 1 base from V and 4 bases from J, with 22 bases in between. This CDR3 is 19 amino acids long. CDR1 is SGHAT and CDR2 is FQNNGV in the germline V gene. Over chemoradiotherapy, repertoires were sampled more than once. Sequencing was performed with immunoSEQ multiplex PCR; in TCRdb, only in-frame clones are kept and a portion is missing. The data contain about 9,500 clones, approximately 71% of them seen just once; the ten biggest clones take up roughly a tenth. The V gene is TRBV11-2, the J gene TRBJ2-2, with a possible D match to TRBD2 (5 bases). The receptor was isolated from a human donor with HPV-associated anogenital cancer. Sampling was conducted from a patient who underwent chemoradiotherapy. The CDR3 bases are TGTGCCAGCAGCTTAGTTCCGGCTACATCGTCTCGGGGCACCGGGGAGCTGTTTTTT. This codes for CASSLVPATSSRGTGELFF.